The clone carrying this T cell receptor beta chain was counted once. Its target is unknown. This CDR3 contains 18 residues. Germline V gene data show CDR1 as MDHEN and CDR2 as SYDVKM. The J segment lost 0 bases and the V segment lost 2 bases, leaving 7 bases of the junction unmatched. The sample belongs to a study of cytomegalovirus exposure and HLA in healthy donors. Background on the study: A subsequent analysis reported that the roughly 120 validation repertoires were produced on the same platform that had also been used for the 500 to 700 first-cohort repertoires. General study findings and limits: There were over 150 TCR beta chains listed as cytomegalovirus-associated. It was reported that the classifier diagnosed cytomegalovirus status with high specificity and sensitivity in both the original and validation cohorts.

The protocol was immunoSEQ multiplex PCR, while the TCRdb copy is restricted to in-frame clones and leaves out a portion. The sample yields more than 50,000 clones, roughly 91% seen once. The sample consisted of PBMCs. This chain uses TRBV28 with TRBJ2-1, with 10 bases that match TRBD2. This clonotype was sampled from a woman under 40 in good health and CMV-seronegative. The CDR3 protein is CASSLPISGGSSYNEQFF. In DNA form, the CDR3 reads TGTGCCAGCAGTTTACCGATTAGCGGGGGGAGCTCCTACAATGAGCAGTTCTTC.